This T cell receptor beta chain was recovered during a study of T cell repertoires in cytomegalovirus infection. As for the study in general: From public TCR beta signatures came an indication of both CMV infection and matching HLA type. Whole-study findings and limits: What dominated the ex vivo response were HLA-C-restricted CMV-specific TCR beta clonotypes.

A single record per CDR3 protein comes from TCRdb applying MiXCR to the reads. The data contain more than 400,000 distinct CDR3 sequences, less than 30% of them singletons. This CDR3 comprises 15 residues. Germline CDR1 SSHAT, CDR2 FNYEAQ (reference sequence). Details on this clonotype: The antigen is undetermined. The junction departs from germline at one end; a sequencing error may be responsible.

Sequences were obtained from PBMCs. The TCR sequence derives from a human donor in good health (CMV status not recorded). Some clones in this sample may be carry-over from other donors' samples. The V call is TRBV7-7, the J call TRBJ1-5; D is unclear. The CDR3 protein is CASSPPHNSNQPQHF. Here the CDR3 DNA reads TGTGCTAGCAGCCCCCCACACAATAGCAATCAGCCCCAGCATTTT.